This is a list of T cell receptor beta chains from one sample in a study of shared clonotypes between healthy human individuals. Data came from immunoSEQ multiplex PCR; TCRdb stores just in-frame clones and leaves some out. This table holds more than 2,000,000 clones, approximately 95% found once. The source material was naive CD4+ T cells from PBMCs. All receptors come from a man between 18 and 29 years old in good health. Some clones in this sample may be carry-over from other donors' samples. CDR3s include the opening cysteine and the closing phenylalanine or tryptophan. The D gene is left open where the match is weak. Clone size is given for some rows only: seen once, a few or many times, or a class if the clone is expanded.

TRBJ2-7 TRBD2 TRBV6-4 once CAPGGVPSYEQYF TGTGCCCCGGGGGGGGTACCCTCCTACGAGCAGTACTTC
TRBJ2-2 . TRBV5-1 . CASSLVRQFFTNTGELFF TGCGCCAGCAGCTTGGTTAGGCAGTTTTTCACGAACACCGGGGAGCTGTTTTTT
TRBJ2-2 . TRBV5-1 . CASSPSTATNTGELFF TGCGCCAGCAGCCCCTCGACAGCCACGAACACCGGGGAGCTGTTTTTT
TRBJ2-3 TRBD2 TRBV5-1 . CASSVLAGGPGTDTQYF TGCGCCAGCAGCGTCCTAGCGGGAGGACCAGGCACAGATACGCAGTATTTT
TRBJ1-6 . TRBV28 once CASSLLVGSPLHF TGTGCCAGCAGTTTATTGGTGGGATCACCCCTCCACTTT
TRBJ2-5 . TRBV7-3 . CASSLTSLETQYF TGTGCCAGCAGCTTAACTTCGTTAGAGACCCAGTACTTC
TRBJ2-5 . TRBV19 . CASSTGPVGETQYF TGTGCCAGTAGTACCGGACCAGTGGGGGAGACCCAGTACTTC
TRBJ2-7 TRBD2 TRBV10-3 . CAISESRAGTSGSDEQYF TGTGCCATCAGTGAGTCTAGGGCCGGGACTAGCGGGAGTGACGAGCAGTACTTC
TRBJ2-5 . TRBV19 . CASSIQETQYF TGTGCCAGTAGTATACAGGAGACCCAGTACTTC
TRBJ1-2 TRBD1 TRBV6-1 . CASSEARVDRGYGYTF TGTGCCAGCAGTGAAGCGCGGGTAGACAGGGGCTATGGCTACACCTTC
TRBJ1-2 . TRBV5-4 . CASTLGGATYGYTF TGTGCCAGCACCTTGGGGGGGGCTACTTATGGCTACACCTTC
TRBJ2-5 TRBD2 TRBV5-6 . CASSSGLATSAGQETQYF TGTGCCAGCAGCTCGGGACTAGCGACTAGCGCGGGGCAAGAGACCCAGTACTTC
TRBJ2-7 TRBD2 TRBV10-1 . CASSAGTSGRDEQYF TGCGCCAGCAGTGCCGGGACTAGCGGGAGGGACGAGCAGTACTTC
TRBJ1-5 . TRBV28 . CASSFFLDSNQPQHF TGTGCCAGCAGTTTCTTCCTAGATAGCAATCAGCCCCAGCATTTT
TRBJ1-2 TRBD1 TRBV19 . CASTSSGRDRGASNYGYTF TGTGCCAGTACCTCCTCCGGTCGGGACAGGGGGGCTAGTAACTATGGCTACACCTTC
TRBJ2-7 . TRBV6-6 . CASSPGGGNYEQYF TGTGCCAGCAGCCCGGGAGGGGGCAACTACGAGCAGTACTTC
TRBJ2-3 . TRBV6-5 . CASSYGFATDTQYF TGTGCCAGCAGTTACGGGTTTGCCACAGATACGCAGTATTTT
TRBJ2-4 . TRBV9 . CASSRLGVNDIQYF TGTGCCAGCAGCCGCCTGGGGGTAAATGACATTCAGTACTTC
TRBJ2-3 . TRBV29-1 . CSVGGLAATDTQYF TGCAGCGTTGGGGGGCTAGCGGCCACAGATACGCAGTATTTT
TRBJ2-1 TRBD2 TRBV5-1 . CASSLVLAESYNEQFF TGCGCCAGCAGCTTGGTCCTAGCGGAATCCTACAATGAGCAGTTCTTC